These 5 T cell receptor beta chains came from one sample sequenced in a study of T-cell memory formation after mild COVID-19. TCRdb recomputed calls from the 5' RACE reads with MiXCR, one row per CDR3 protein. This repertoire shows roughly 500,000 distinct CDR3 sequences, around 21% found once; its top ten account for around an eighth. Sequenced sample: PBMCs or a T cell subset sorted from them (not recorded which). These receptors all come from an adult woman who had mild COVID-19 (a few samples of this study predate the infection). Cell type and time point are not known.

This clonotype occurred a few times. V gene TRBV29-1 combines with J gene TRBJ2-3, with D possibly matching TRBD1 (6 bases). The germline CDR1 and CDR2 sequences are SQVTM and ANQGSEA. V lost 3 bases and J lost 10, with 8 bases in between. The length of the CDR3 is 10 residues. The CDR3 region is CSVEGTSQYF. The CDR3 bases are TGCAGCGTTGAGGGGACATCGCAGTATTTT.

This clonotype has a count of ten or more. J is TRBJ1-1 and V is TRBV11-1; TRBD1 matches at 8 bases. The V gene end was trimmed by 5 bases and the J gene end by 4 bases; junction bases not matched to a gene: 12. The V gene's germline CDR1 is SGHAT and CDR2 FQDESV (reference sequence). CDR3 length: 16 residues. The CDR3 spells CASSPGTGTQGTEAFF. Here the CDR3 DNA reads TGTGCCAGCAGCCCCGGGACAGGAACACAGGGCACTGAAGCTTTCTTT.

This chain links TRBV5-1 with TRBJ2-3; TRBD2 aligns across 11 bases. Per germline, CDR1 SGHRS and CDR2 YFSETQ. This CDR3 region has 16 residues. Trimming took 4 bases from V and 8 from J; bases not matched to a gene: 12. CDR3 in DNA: TGCGCCAGCAGCGCGGCCGGGACTAGCGGTCAGGGTACGCAGTATTTT. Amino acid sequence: CASSAAGTSGQGTQYF.

The CDR3 DNA reads TGTGCCAGCAGTTTATATGACTCTCCTAGCACAGATACGCAGTATTTT. Its protein is CASSLYDSPSTDTQYF. The chain carries TRBV28 and TRBJ2-3; D is unresolved. Germline assignment: CDR1 MDHEN and CDR2 SYDVKM. This CDR3 contains 16 residues. V shed 1 base and J shed 0 bases, with 11 bases lying between them.

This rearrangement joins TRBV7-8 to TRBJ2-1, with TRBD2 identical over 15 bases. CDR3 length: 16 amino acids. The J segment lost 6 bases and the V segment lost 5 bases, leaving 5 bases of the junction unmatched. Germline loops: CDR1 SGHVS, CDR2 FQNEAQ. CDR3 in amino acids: CASSIGTSGGFNEQFF. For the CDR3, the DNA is TGTGCCAGCAGCATCGGGACTAGCGGGGGGTTCAATGAGCAGTTCTTC.